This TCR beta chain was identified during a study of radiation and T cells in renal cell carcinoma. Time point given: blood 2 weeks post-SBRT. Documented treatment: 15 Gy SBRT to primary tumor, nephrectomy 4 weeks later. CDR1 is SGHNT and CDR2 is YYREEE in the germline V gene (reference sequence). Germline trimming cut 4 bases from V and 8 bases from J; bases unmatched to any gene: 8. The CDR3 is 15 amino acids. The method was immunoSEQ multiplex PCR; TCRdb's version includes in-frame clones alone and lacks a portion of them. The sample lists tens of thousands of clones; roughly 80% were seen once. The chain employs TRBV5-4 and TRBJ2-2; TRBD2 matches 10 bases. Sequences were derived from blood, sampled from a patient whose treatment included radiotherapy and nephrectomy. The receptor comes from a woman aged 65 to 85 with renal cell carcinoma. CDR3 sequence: CASSPGTSVSGELFF. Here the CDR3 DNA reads TGTGCCAGCAGCCCCGGGACTAGCGTTTCTGGGGAGCTGTTTTTT.